The clone carrying this T cell receptor (beta chain) is a singleton in its sample. This sample stems from a study of blood T cell repertoires in COVID-19. Study background: PBMCs, B-cell-depleted T cells, or T cells provided the cDNA or gDNA that made up the material.

The participants were between roughly 18 and 89 years old and came from some 23 US areas. Cohorts were determined from participant-reported clinical history. Exposed enrollees encountered a COVID-19 case at some point within 2 weeks before study entry. Using immunoSEQ multiplex PCR, the repertoire was profiled, and TCRdb retains in-frame clones only, with some absent. The data contain approximately 400,000 clones, roughly 92% of them singletons. V lost 0 bases, J lost 6 bases, and 9 bases lay in between. Looked up from germline, CDR1 is SGHRS and CDR2 is YFSETQ. The CDR3 spans 13 residues. V gene TRBV5-1 combines with J gene TRBJ1-2, with a tentative D call TRBD1 (5 bases). The sample consisted of PBMCs or T cells enriched from blood (not recorded which). This sequence originates from a middle-aged woman who had been exposed to COVID-19. The CDR3 loop is CASSLEGIDGYTF. The DNA of the CDR3 is TGCGCCAGCAGCTTGGAGGGGATTGATGGCTACACCTTC.